The rows below give T cell receptor beta chains drawn from one sample of a study of Graves' ophthalmopathy and Graves' hyperthyroidism. One entry per CDR3 protein results from TCRdb running MiXCR on the multiplex PCR reads. The sample has a few hundred thousand distinct CDR3 sequences, roughly 20% seen once; the top ten hold around 3%. The sequencing sample was made of peripheral blood. These receptors were taken from a young woman with stable Graves' hyperthyroidism. CDR3s include the opening cysteine and the closing phenylalanine or tryptophan. A D gene is named only where the DNA matches it firmly. Only part of the rows carry a size: once, few, many, or a class if the clone is expanded.

D: NA; J: TRBJ1-2; size: NA; V: TRBV28; CDR3: CASSLYPRGTNGGYTF; DNA: TGTGCCAGCAGTTTATACCCCCGCGGCACCAATGGGGGCTACACCTTC
D: NA; J: TRBJ1-5; size: many; V: TRBV6-2/TRBV6-3; CDR3: CASSYVRTPNQPQHF; DNA: TGTGCCAGCAGTTATGTCCGGACACCAAATCAGCCCCAGCATTTT
D: TRBD2; J: TRBJ2-7; size: many; V: TRBV7-2; CDR3: CASSPEGTSGSYEQYF; DNA: TGTGCCAGCAGCCCAGAAGGGACTAGCGGCTCCTACGAGCAGTACTTC
D: TRBD2; J: TRBJ2-7; size: many; V: TRBV12-5; CDR3: CASGQLAAADDEQYF; DNA: TGTGCTAGTGGCCAACTAGCGGCGGCCGACGACGAGCAGTACTTC
D: NA; J: TRBJ2-7; size: many; V: TRBV20-1; CDR3: CSARDLSPGTHISYEQYF; DNA: TGCAGTGCTAGAGATCTGAGCCCCGGGACTCACATCTCCTACGAGCAGTACTTC
D: NA; J: TRBJ1-2; size: many; V: TRBV9; CDR3: CASSSRRRGRTYGYTF; DNA: TGTGCCAGCAGCTCACGCCGAAGGGGCAGGACCTATGGCTACACCTTC
D: NA; J: TRBJ1-2; size: few; V: TRBV4-1; CDR3: CASSQAGLLLNGYTF; DNA: TGCGCCAGCAGCCAGGCGGGACTGCTATTGAATGGCTACACCTTC
D: NA; J: TRBJ2-7; size: many; V: TRBV28; CDR3: CASSAIGSGTSYEQYF; DNA: TGTGCCAGCAGTGCTATCGGTAGCGGAACCTCCTACGAGCAGTACTTC
D: NA; J: TRBJ2-2; size: many; V: TRBV13; CDR3: CASTTTENTGELFF; DNA: TGTGCCAGCACCACCACAGAGAACACCGGGGAGCTGTTTTTT
D: TRBD2; J: TRBJ2-2; size: NA; V: TRBV27; CDR3: CASSSLSGRAMGELFF; DNA: TGTGCCAGCAGTTCCCTTAGCGGGAGGGCCATGGGGGAGCTGTTTTTT
D: NA; J: TRBJ1-1; size: many; V: TRBV20-1; CDR3: CSARHHNTEAFF; DNA: TGCAGTGCCAGACACCACAACACTGAAGCTTTCTTT
D: NA; J: TRBJ2-2; size: many; V: TRBV5-1; CDR3: CASSLSASAPGELFF; DNA: TGCGCCAGCAGCTTGTCGGCTAGCGCCCCCGGGGAGCTGTTTTTT
D: NA; J: TRBJ1-2; size: many; V: TRBV7-3; CDR3: CASSLTGALPNGYTF; DNA: TGTGCCAGCAGCTTAACCGGGGCGCTCCCCAATGGCTACACCTTC
D: NA; J: TRBJ2-5; size: many; V: TRBV18; CDR3: CASSPRGAQETQYF; DNA: TGTGCCAGCTCACCACGAGGGGCCCAAGAGACCCAGTACTTC
D: NA; J: TRBJ1-1; size: many; V: TRBV29-1; CDR3: CSVADRNTEAFF; DNA: TGCAGCGTCGCTGACAGGAACACTGAAGCTTTCTTT
D: TRBD2; J: TRBJ2-2; size: many; V: TRBV20-1; CDR3: CSARSGGPVTGELFF; DNA: TGCAGTGCTAGGTCGGGAGGGCCGGTTACCGGGGAGCTGTTTTTT
D: TRBD1; J: TRBJ1-5; size: many; V: TRBV6-2/TRBV6-3; CDR3: CASSTRDRLGQPQHF; DNA: TGTGCCAGCAGTACCCGGGACAGGCTTGGGCAGCCCCAGCATTTT
D: NA; J: TRBJ1-1; size: many; V: TRBV6-5; CDR3: CASSSWDGVGTEAFF; DNA: TGTGCCAGCAGTTCCTGGGACGGGGTGGGCACTGAAGCTTTCTTT
D: NA; J: TRBJ2-5; size: many; V: TRBV5-1; CDR3: CASSLVVGEETQYF; DNA: TGCGCCAGCAGCTTGGTTGTGGGAGAAGAGACCCAGTACTTC
D: NA; J: TRBJ1-1; size: few; V: TRBV20-1; CDR3: CSSWRTNTEAFF; DNA: TGCAGTTCGTGGCGGACGAACACTGAAGCTTTCTTT
D: TRBD1; J: TRBJ1-2; size: many; V: TRBV7-9; CDR3: CASSLRRGQASGYTF; DNA: TGTGCCAGCAGCTTAAGGCGGGGACAGGCCAGTGGCTACACCTTC
D: NA; J: TRBJ2-7; size: few; V: TRBV15; CDR3: CATRNSGRSVPYEQYF; DNA: TGTGCCACCAGAAATTCGGGACGTTCGGTCCCCTACGAGCAGTACTTC
D: NA; J: TRBJ1-2; size: many; V: TRBV12-3/TRBV12-4; CDR3: CASSPGEGLRGYTF; DNA: TGTGCCAGCAGCCCAGGGGAGGGCTTGCGGGGCTACACCTTC
D: NA; J: TRBJ2-5; size: NA; V: TRBV6-1; CDR3: CASSQTGYQETQYF; DNA: TGTGCCAGCAGCCAGACAGGTTACCAAGAGACCCAGTACTTC
D: TRBD2; J: TRBJ2-7; size: many; V: TRBV6-2/TRBV6-3; CDR3: CASSYSTSGSFSYEQYF; DNA: TGTGCCAGCAGTTACTCGACTAGCGGGAGCTTCTCGTACGAGCAGTACTTC
D: NA; J: TRBJ2-7; size: many; V: TRBV9; CDR3: CASSDWGQSDEQYF; DNA: TGTGCCAGCAGCGATTGGGGGCAGTCGGACGAGCAGTACTTC
D: TRBD1; J: TRBJ1-1; size: NA; V: TRBV7-8; CDR3: CASSHTPRPDRGSTEAFF; DNA: TGTGCCAGCAGCCACACCCCTCGCCCGGACAGGGGCTCCACTGAAGCTTTCTTT
D: NA; J: TRBJ1-2; size: NA; V: TRBV30; CDR3: CARSSGTLYGYTF; DNA: TGTGCTCGGTCGTCGGGCACGCTCTATGGCTACACCTTC
D: TRBD2; J: TRBJ2-7; size: many; V: TRBV20-1; CDR3: CSARGGTSGTYEQYF; DNA: TGCAGTGCTAGAGGAGGGACTAGCGGTACCTACGAGCAGTACTTC
D: NA; J: TRBJ2-7; size: NA; V: TRBV2; CDR3: CASGRGAEQYF; DNA: TGTGCCAGCGGGCGGGGCGCCGAGCAGTACTTC
D: TRBD1; J: TRBJ1-5; size: many; V: TRBV6-5; CDR3: CASSTTGEVQPQHF; DNA: TGTGCCAGCAGTACAACAGGGGAAGTTCAGCCCCAGCATTTT
D: NA; J: TRBJ1-1; size: many; V: TRBV6-5; CDR3: CASRRVRNTEAFF; DNA: TGTGCCAGCAGAAGGGTTCGGAACACTGAAGCTTTCTTT
D: TRBD1; J: TRBJ1-1; size: many; V: TRBV6-1; CDR3: CASSVMTGGTEAFF; DNA: TGTGCCAGCAGTGTTATGACAGGGGGCACTGAAGCTTTCTTT
D: TRBD1; J: TRBJ1-1; size: NA; V: TRBV11-2; CDR3: CASSPVTGETEAFF; DNA: TGTGCCAGCAGCCCCGTAACAGGGGAAACTGAAGCTTTCTTT
D: NA; J: TRBJ1-1; size: many; V: TRBV6-5; CDR3: CASTEPGRTTEAFF; DNA: TGTGCCAGCACCGAACCGGGACGCACAACTGAAGCTTTCTTT
D: NA; J: TRBJ2-7; size: many; V: TRBV11-1; CDR3: CASSPTRPGHHSYEQYF; DNA: TGTGCCAGCAGCCCAACCCGACCGGGACACCACTCCTACGAGCAGTACTTC
D: NA; J: TRBJ2-5; size: NA; V: TRBV18; CDR3: CASSPRGESYSIYF; DNA: TGTGCCAGCTCACCACGTGGGGAGTCCTATTCCATATACTTC
D: NA; J: TRBJ1-1; size: few; V: TRBV20-1; CDR3: CSAAGPEMNTEAFF; DNA: TGCAGTGCAGCCGGACCAGAGATGAACACTGAAGCTTTCTTT
D: NA; J: TRBJ2-7; size: many; V: TRBV20-1; CDR3: CSATDPKAREQYF; DNA: TGCAGTGCTACCGACCCAAAGGCGAGGGAGCAGTACTTC
D: TRBD2; J: TRBJ2-7; size: few; V: TRBV6-4; CDR3: CASSRLAGDSTSADEQYF; DNA: TGTGCCAGCAGTCGACTAGCGGGAGACTCCACGTCTGCAGACGAGCAGTACTTC
D: NA; J: TRBJ1-1; size: many; V: TRBV15; CDR3: CATSINREGEAFF; DNA: TGTGCCACCAGCATTAACCGCGAGGGCGAAGCTTTCTTT